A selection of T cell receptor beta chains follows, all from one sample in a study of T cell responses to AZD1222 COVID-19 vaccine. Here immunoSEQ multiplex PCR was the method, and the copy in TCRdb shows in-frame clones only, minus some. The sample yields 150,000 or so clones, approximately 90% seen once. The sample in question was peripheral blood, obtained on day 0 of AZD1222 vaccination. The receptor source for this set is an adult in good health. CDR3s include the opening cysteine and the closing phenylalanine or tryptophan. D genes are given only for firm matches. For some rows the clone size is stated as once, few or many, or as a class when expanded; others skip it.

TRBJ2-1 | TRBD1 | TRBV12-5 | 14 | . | TGTGCTAGTGGCAAGGGACAGGGTGGCAATGAGCAGTTCTTC | CASGKGQGGNEQFF
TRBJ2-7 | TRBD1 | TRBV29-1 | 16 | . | TGCAGCGTTGAGTGGTCCGGACAGGGGAGGGCCTACGAGCAGTACTTC | CSVEWSGQGRAYEQYF
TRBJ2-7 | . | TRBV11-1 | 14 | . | TGTGCCAGCAGCTTAGAAGCGGCAGGCTACGAGCAGTACTTC | CASSLEAAGYEQYF
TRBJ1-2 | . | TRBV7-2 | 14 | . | TGTGCCAGCAGCTTAGGGGGGGGCAACTATGGCTACACCTTC | CASSLGGGNYGYTF
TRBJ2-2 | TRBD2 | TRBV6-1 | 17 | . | TGTGCCAGCAGTGCATCAATACAAGGGAGGGCCTCAGGGGAGCTGTTTTTT | CASSASIQGRASGELFF
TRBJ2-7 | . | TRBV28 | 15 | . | TGTGCCAGCAGTCACTCGACCCCATTCGGATACGAGCAGTACTTC | CASSHSTPFGYEQYF
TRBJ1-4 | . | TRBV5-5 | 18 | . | TGTGCCAGCAGCTTGGCGAGTCGCGGTGGGGGCTCCTATGAAAAACTGTTTTTT | CASSLASRGGGSYEKLFF
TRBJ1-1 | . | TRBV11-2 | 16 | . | TGTGCCAGCAGCTTAGTTCCCCTCGATTGGAACACTGAAGCTTTCTTT | CASSLVPLDWNTEAFF
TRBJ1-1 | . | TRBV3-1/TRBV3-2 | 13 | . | TGTGCCAGCAGCCGCTACGAGGGGACTGAAGCTTTCTTT | CASSRYEGTEAFF
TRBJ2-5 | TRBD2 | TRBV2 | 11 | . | TGTGCCAGCGGCGCGGGGGGGGGCAAGTACTTC | CASGAGGGKYF
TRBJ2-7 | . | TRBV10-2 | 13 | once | TGCGCCAGCAGTTACGGGAATTCCTACGAGCAGTACTTC | CASSYGNSYEQYF
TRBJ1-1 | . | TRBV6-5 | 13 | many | TGTGCCAGCAGTCAGGGAGAAGTCACTGAAGCTTTCTTT | CASSQGEVTEAFF
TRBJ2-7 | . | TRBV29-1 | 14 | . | TGCAGCGTTGAGGTCCAGGATAGCTCCTACGAGCAGTACTTC | CSVEVQDSSYEQYF
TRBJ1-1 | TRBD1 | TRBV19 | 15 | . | TGTGCCAGTAGTATACAGGGGGACGGGCGGACTGAAGCTTTCTTT | CASSIQGDGRTEAFF
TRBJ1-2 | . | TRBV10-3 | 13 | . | TGTGCCATCAGTGACCACAGGAACTATGGCTACACCTTC | CAISDHRNYGYTF
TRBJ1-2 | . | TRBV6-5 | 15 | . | TGTGCCAGCAGTTCCGTGGACAGCCATTTCTATGGCTACACCTTC | CASSSVDSHFYGYTF
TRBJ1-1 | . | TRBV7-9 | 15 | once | TGTGCCAGCAGCTTAGCGGGGGGGACACCCACTGAAGCTTTCTTT | CASSLAGGTPTEAFF
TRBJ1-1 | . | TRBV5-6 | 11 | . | TGTGCCAGCAGCGTAAACACTGAAGCTTTCTTT | CASSVNTEAFF
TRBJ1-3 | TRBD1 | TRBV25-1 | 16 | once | TGTGCCAGCAGTGCGTCGGGACAGCGATCTGGAAACACCATATATTTT | CASSASGQRSGNTIYF
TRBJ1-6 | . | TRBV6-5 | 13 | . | TGTGCCAGCACCCAAGGGTATAATTCACCCCTCCACTTT | CASTQGYNSPLHF
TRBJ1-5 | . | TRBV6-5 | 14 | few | TGTGCCAGCGGAGTCGGGGGCGCCGGGCAGCCCCAGCATTTT | CASGVGGAGQPQHF
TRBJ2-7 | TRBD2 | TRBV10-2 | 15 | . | TGCGCCAGCAGTGTACTTAGCGGGAGGCCCAACGAGCAGTACTTC | CASSVLSGRPNEQYF
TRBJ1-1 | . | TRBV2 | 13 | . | TGTGCCAGCAGTGACCAGGGAACCACTGAAGCTTTCTTT | CASSDQGTTEAFF
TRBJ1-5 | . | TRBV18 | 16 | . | TGTGCCAGCTCACCACTGTCTGTGCAGGGCAATCAGCCCCAGCATTTT | CASSPLSVQGNQPQHF
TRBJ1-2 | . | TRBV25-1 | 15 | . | TGTGCCAGCAGTCCCGGCGGGGCGTCTAACTATGGCTACACCTTC | CASSPGGASNYGYTF
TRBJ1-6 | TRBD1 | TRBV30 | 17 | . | TGTGCCTGGAGTGCCTTCAAACAGACAGGGGGGAATTCACCCCTCCACTTT | CAWSAFKQTGGNSPLHF
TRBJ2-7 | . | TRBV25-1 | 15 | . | TGTGCCAGCAGTGATACAGGCCGCCCGCGGAGTGGGCAGTACTTC | CASSDTGRPRSGQYF
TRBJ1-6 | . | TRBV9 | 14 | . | TGTGCCAGCAGCGCCGAAGGGGCGAATTCACCCCTCCACTTT | CASSAEGANSPLHF
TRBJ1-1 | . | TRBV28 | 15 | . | TGTGCCAGCAGTTTGATCCAGGGAGGTGGCACTGAAGCTTTCTTT | CASSLIQGGGTEAFF
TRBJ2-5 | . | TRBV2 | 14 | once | TGTGCCAGCATGGCCCCAAACAGGGAAGAGACCCAGTACTTC | CASMAPNREETQYF
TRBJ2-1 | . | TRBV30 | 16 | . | TGTGCCTGGAGTGAGGGACTCCAATTCTCCTACAATGAGCAGTTCTTC | CAWSEGLQFSYNEQFF
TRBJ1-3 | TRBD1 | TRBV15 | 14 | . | TGTGCCACCAGCACACAGGGGGCCGGAAACACCATATATTTT | CATSTQGAGNTIYF
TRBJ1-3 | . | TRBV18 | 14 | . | TGTGCCAGCTCACCAGCGACAGGTGGAAACACCATATATTTT | CASSPATGGNTIYF
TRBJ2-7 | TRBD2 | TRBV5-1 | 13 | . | TGCGCCAGCAGCGCCGGGACTAGCGGCGAGCAGTACTTC | CASSAGTSGEQYF
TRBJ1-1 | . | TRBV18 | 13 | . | TGTGCCAGCTCACCTGGGGAGGGCACTGAAGCTTTCTTT | CASSPGEGTEAFF
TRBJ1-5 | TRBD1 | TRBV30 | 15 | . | TGTGCCTGGAGGGCCGGGACAGGGGTCTCCAAGCCCCAGCATTTT | CAWRAGTGVSKPQHF
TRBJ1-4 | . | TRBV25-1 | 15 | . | TGTGCCAGCAGTGAGCAGGGGCTTACTAATGAAAAACTGTTTTTT | CASSEQGLTNEKLFF
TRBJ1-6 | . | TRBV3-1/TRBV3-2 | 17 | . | TGTGCCAGCAGCCAATTGCCGGCGGCCGGTAGGAATTCACCCCTCCACTTT | CASSQLPAAGRNSPLHF
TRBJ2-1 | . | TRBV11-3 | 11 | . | TGTGCCAGCAGCTTAGGGGGTGAGCAGTTCTTC | CASSLGGEQFF
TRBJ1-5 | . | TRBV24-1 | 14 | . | TGTGCCACCAGTCCGGGGGGGTTTAATCAGCCCCAGCATTTT | CATSPGGFNQPQHF
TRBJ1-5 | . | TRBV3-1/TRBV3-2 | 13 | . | TGTGCCAGCAGCCAAGCGGCGAATCAGCCCCAGCATTTT | CASSQAANQPQHF
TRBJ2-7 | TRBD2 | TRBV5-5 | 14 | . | TGTGCCAGCAGCTTGGAGGGAGGGTCCTACGAGCAGTACTTC | CASSLEGGSYEQYF
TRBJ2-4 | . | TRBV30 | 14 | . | TGTGCCTGGAGCCCCCGGGCGGTCAAAAACATTCAGTACTTC | CAWSPRAVKNIQYF
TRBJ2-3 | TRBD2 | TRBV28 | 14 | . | TGTGCCAGCCTACCAGCGGGAGTGACAGATACGCAGTATTTT | CASLPAGVTDTQYF
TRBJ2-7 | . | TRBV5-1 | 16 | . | TGCGCCAGCACCCCCCGGGGGGAGGGACAGTCCAGGGAGCAGTACTTC | CASTPRGEGQSREQYF
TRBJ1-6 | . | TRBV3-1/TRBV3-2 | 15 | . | TGTGCCAGCAGCCAACAGGAGTCCTATAATTCACCCCTCCACTTT | CASSQQESYNSPLHF
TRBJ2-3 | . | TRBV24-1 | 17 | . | TGTGCCACCAGTGATTCCGGGACGGGAATGAGCACAGATACGCAGTATTTT | CATSDSGTGMSTDTQYF
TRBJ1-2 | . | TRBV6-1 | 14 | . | TGTGCCAGCAGTGAAGCCCCAGGGACCTATGGCTACACCTTC | CASSEAPGTYGYTF
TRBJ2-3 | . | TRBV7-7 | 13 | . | TGTGCCAGCAGTGTCGACGGTGCAGATACGCAGTATTTT | CASSVDGADTQYF
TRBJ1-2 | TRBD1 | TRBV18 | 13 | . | TGTGCCAGCTCACCGACAGGGGACTATGGCTACACCTTC | CASSPTGDYGYTF